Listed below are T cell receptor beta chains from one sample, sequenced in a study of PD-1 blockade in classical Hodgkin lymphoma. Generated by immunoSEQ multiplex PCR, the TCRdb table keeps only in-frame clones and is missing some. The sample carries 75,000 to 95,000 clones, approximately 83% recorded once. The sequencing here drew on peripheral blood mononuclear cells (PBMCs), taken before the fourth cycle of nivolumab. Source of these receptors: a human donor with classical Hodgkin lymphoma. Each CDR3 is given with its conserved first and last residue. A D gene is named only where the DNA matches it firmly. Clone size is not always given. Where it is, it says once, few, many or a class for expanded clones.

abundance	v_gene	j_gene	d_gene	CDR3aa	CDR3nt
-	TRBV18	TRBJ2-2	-	CASSPPQGGANTGELFF	TGTGCCAGCTCACCGCCCCAGGGGGGTGCGAACACCGGGGAGCTGTTTTTT
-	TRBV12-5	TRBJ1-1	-	CASGFGVNTEAFF	TGTGCTAGTGGTTTTGGTGTGAACACTGAAGCTTTCTTT
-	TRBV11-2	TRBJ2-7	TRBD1	CASSLGRGPPYEQYF	TGTGCCAGCAGCTTGGGCAGGGGGCCCCCCTACGAGCAGTACTTC
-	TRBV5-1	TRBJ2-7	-	CASSSGGYEQYF	TGCGCCAGCAGCTCCGGGGGTTACGAGCAGTACTTC
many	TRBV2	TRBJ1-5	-	CASSGQDNQPQHF	TGTGCCAGCAGTGGGCAAGATAATCAGCCCCAGCATTTT
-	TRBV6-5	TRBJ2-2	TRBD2	CATSGVTGELFF	TGTGCCACGAGCGGGGTTACCGGGGAGCTGTTTTTT
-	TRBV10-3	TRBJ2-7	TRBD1	CAISELGTGSEQYF	TGTGCCATCAGTGAGTTGGGGACAGGGAGCGAGCAGTACTTC
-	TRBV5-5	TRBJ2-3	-	CASSLDGSTDTQYF	TGTGCCAGCAGCTTGGACGGGAGCACAGATACGCAGTATTTT
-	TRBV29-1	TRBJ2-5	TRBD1	CSVAKAGTAQETQYF	TGCAGCGTAGCAAAAGCCGGGACAGCTCAAGAGACCCAGTACTTC
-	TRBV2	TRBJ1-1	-	CASSERGGNTEAFF	TGTGCCAGCAGTGAGCGGGGGGGGAACACTGAAGCTTTCTTT
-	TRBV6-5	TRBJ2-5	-	CASSRAGGIETQYF	TGTGCCAGCAGTCGCGCTGGGGGAATAGAGACCCAGTACTTC
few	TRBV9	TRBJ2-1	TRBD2	CASSVDPSGSEQFF	TGTGCCAGCAGCGTAGACCCTAGCGGGAGCGAGCAGTTCTTC
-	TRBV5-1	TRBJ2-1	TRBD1	CASSLEGGGYNEQFF	TGCGCCAGCAGCTTGGAAGGGGGCGGGTACAATGAGCAGTTCTTC
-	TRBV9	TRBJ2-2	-	CASSLSEGAHANTGELFF	TGTGCCAGCAGCCTATCTGAGGGAGCCCACGCGAACACCGGGGAGCTGTTTTTT
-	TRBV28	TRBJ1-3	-	CASSFGGADSGNTIYF	TGTGCCAGCAGTTTTGGAGGGGCGGACTCTGGAAACACCATATATTTT
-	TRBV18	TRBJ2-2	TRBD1	CASSRVNPGTGANTGELFF	TGTGCCAGCTCCCGCGTCAATCCTGGGACAGGGGCGAACACCGGGGAGCTGTTTTTT
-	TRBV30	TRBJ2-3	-	CAWSVQTGWGNTQYF	TGTGCCTGGAGCGTACAAACAGGGTGGGGGAATACGCAGTATTTT
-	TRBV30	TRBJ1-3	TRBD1	CAWSVLTGAGTIYF	TGTGCCTGGAGTGTACTAACAGGGGCAGGCACCATATATTTT
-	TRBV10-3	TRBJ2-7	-	CAISGTSVPGDEQYF	TGTGCCATCAGTGGTACATCGGTGCCAGGGGACGAGCAGTACTTC
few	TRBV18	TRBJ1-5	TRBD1	CASSADRVRQPQHF	TGTGCCAGCTCAGCGGACAGGGTCCGGCAGCCCCAGCATTTT
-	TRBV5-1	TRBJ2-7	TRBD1	CASSPGTGFNEQYF	TGCGCCAGCAGTCCAGGGACAGGTTTCAACGAGCAGTACTTC
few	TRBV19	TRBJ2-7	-	CASITEGSSSYEQYF	TGTGCCAGTATTACAGAAGGGTCCAGCTCCTACGAGCAGTACTTC
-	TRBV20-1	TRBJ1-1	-	CSARFTEAFF	TGCAGTGCTAGGTTCACTGAAGCTTTCTTT
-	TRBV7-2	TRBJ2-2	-	CASSARAVGNTGELFF	TGTGCCAGCAGCGCCCGGGCCGTGGGTAACACCGGGGAGCTGTTTTTT
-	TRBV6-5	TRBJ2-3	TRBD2	CASSRSGGDTQYF	TGTGCCAGCAGCCGCTCGGGGGGAGATACGCAGTATTTT
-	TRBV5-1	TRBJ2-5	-	CASSPSWAGQETQYF	TGCGCCAGCAGCCCCTCCTGGGCTGGGCAAGAGACCCAGTACTTC
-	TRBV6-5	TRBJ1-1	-	CASRYGSSMNTEAFF	TGTGCCAGCAGATACGGGTCTTCAATGAACACTGAAGCTTTCTTT
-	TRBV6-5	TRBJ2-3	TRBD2	CASSYGAGERDTQYF	TGTGCCAGCAGTTACGGGGCGGGAGAACGAGATACGCAGTATTTT
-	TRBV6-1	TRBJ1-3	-	CASIVGNTIYF	TGTGCCAGCATTGTGGGAAACACCATATATTTT
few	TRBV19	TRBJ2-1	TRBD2	CASSTSGVSNEQFF	TGTGCCAGTAGTACCAGCGGGGTCTCCAATGAGCAGTTCTTC
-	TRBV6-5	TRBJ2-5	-	CASSSPRGTEETQYF	TGTGCCAGCAGTTCCCCCAGGGGAACGGAAGAGACCCAGTACTTC
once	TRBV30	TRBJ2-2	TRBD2	CAWSTSGYTGELFF	TGTGCCTGGAGTACTAGCGGATACACCGGGGAGCTGTTTTTT
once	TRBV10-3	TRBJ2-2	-	CASKGQNTGELFF	TGTGCCAGCAAGGGTCAGAACACCGGGGAGCTGTTTTTT
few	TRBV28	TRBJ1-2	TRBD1	CASSLGTETYGYTF	TGTGCCAGCTCCTTGGGGACAGAGACCTATGGCTACACCTTC
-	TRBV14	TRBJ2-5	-	CASSRRGVQETQYF	TGTGCCAGCAGCCGCCGGGGAGTTCAAGAGACCCAGTACTTC
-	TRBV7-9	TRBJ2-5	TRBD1	CASSFETGGAETQYF	TGTGCCAGCAGCTTTGAGACAGGGGGCGCCGAGACCCAGTACTTC
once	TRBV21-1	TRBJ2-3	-	CASSKDLQTGIWTDTQYF	TGTGCCAGCAGCAAAGATCTACAGACAGGTATTTGGACAGATACGCAGTATTTT
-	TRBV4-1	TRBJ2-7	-	CASSQDIQLDYEQYF	TGCGCCAGCAGCCAAGATATACAGCTTGACTACGAGCAGTACTTC
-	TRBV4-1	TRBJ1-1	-	CASSWSRAVGGNTEAFF	TGCGCCAGCAGCTGGAGCAGGGCGGTGGGGGGGAACACTGAAGCTTTCTTT
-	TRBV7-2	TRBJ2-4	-	CASSLAGKNIQYF	TGTGCCAGCAGCTTAGCAGGGAAGAACATTCAGTACTTC
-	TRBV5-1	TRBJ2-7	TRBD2	CASSLRTSDYEQYF	TGCGCCAGCAGCTTGCGGACTAGCGATTACGAGCAGTACTTC
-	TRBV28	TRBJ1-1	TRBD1	CASSVTGANTEAFF	TGTGCCAGCAGTGTGACAGGGGCGAACACTGAAGCTTTCTTT
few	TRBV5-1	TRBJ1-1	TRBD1	CASSLVGTVNTEAFF	TGCGCCAGCAGCTTGGTAGGGACAGTTAACACTGAAGCTTTCTTT
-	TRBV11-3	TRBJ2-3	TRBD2	CASSPSYASGASTDTQYF	TGTGCCAGCAGCCCAAGTTATGCTAGCGGTGCTAGCACAGATACGCAGTATTTT
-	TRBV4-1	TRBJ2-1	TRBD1	CASSLQGASVNEQFF	TGCGCCAGCAGCCTCCAGGGGGCTTCCGTCAATGAGCAGTTCTTC
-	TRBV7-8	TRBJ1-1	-	CASSPDRFRPGNNEAFF	TGTGCCAGCAGCCCAGACAGGTTTAGGCCGGGGAATAATGAAGCTTTCTTT
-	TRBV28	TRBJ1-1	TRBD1	CASSYRGRAEAFF	TGTGCCAGCAGTTACAGGGGGCGAGCTGAAGCTTTCTTT
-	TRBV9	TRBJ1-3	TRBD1	CASSASGQGAAGNTIYF	TGTGCCAGCAGCGCCAGTGGACAGGGGGCGGCTGGAAACACCATATATTTT